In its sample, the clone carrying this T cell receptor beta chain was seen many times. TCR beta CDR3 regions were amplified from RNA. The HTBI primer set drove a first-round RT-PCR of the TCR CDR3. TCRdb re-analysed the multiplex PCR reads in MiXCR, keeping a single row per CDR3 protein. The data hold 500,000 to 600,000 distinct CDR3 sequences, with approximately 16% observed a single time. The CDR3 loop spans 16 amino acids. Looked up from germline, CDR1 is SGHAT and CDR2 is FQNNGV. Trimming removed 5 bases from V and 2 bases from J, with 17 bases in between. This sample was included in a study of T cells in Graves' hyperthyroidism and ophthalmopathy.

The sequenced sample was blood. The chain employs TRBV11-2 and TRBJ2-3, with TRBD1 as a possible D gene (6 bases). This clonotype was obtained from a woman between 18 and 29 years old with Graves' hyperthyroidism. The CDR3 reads CASSAVAGAFTDTQYF. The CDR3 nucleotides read TGTGCCAGCAGCGCAGTTGCAGGGGCTTTCACAGATACGCAGTATTTT.